The 26 T cell receptor beta chains in this list originate from one sample, sequenced in a study of T cells after somatic rescue of genetic block. Using immunoSEQ multiplex PCR, the repertoire was profiled, and TCRdb retains in-frame clones only, with some absent. The data show 70,000 or so clones, with roughly 92% seen just once and 2.9% held by the top ten. The sequencing input was peripheral blood mononuclear cells (PBMCs). Source of these receptors: a man aged 40-50 years.

The CDR3 nucleotides are TGCGCCAGCAGCTCTACGAGCACAGATACGCAGTATTTT. Amino acids: CASSSTSTDTQYF. The chain combines TRBV5-1 with TRBJ2-3; the D is unclear. The CDR3 is 13 residues long. Germline values: CDR1 SGHRS, CDR2 YFSETQ. Trimming stripped 3 bases from V and 0 bases from J, with 5 bases between.

The V gene is TRBV7-2, the J gene TRBJ2-7; 8 bases line up with TRBD1. The CDR3 is made up of 14 amino acids. J gave up 3 bases and V 5 bases, and 6 bases lay outside the gene matches. Per the germline V gene, CDR1 is SGHTA and CDR2 is FQGNSA. CDR3 protein: CASSERQGIYEQYF. The DNA of the CDR3 is TGTGCCAGCAGCGAGCGACAGGGGATCTACGAGCAGTACTTC. Full variable domain (remainder filled in from reference TRBV7-2 and TRBJ2-7): GAGVSQSPSNKVTEKGKDVELRCDPISGHTALYWYRQSLGQGLEFLIYFQGNSAPDKSGLPSDRFSAERTGGSVSTLTIQRTQQEDSAVYLCASSERQGIYEQYFGPGTRLTVT.

This chain uses TRBV7-8 with TRBJ2-1; 10 bases align to TRBD2. The length of the CDR3 is 19 residues. The J segment lost 8 bases and the V segment lost 2 bases, leaving 18 bases of the junction unmatched. CDR1 is SGHVS and CDR2 is FQNEAQ in the germline V gene. CDR3 sequence reads: CASSLSGRGRELAGYEQFF. The CDR3 coding sequence is TGTGCCAGCAGCTTAAGCGGGCGAGGTAGGGAACTAGCGGGATATGAGCAGTTCTTC.

This clone appeared a single time. The chain employs TRBV5-4 and TRBJ1-4; no definite D call. The CDR3 loop spans 14 amino acids. Trimming removed 4 bases from V and 5 bases from J, with 12 bases in between. CDR1 is SGHNT and CDR2 is YYREEE in the germline V gene (reference sequence). The CDR3 nucleotides are TGTGCCAGCAGCCCCAAGGACGGGAATGAAAAACTGTTTTTT. Its translation: CASSPKDGNEKLFF.

The V and J genes are TRBV11-1 and TRBJ1-2; D is unclear. The CDR3 has 13 residues. The germline CDR1 and CDR2 sequences are SGHAT and FQDESV (reference sequence). Trimming removed 5 bases at V and 2 bases at J, with 9 bases between. CDR3 nucleotide sequence: TGTGCCAGCAGCCCGGCCCTAAACTATGGCTACACCTTC. Translation gives CASSPALNYGYTF.

In this sample, this clone turned up a few times. The V and J genes are TRBV4-1 and TRBJ2-1; 9 positions match TRBD2. The CDR3 extends over 16 amino acids. The V gene end was trimmed by 1 base and the J gene end by 5 bases; junction bases not matched to a gene: 6. Per the germline V gene, CDR1 is MGHRA and CDR2 is YSYEKL. DNA of the CDR3: TGCGCCAGCAGCCAAGTCCGGCTAGCGGGACACAATGAGCAGTTCTTC. This gives the protein CASSQVRLAGHNEQFF.

With regard to this clone: This same CDR3 is encoded by further DNA sequences in the sample. This chain links TRBV6-1 with TRBJ2-6, with 10 bases that match TRBD1. The CDR3 runs 15 residues. The V segment lost 6 bases and the J segment 3 bases; nucleotides outside the gene matches: 2. Germline-derived CDR1 and CDR2 are MNHNS and SASEGT. DNA for the CDR3: TGTGCCAGCAGGACAGGGGGCAGTGGGGCCAACGTCCTGACTTTC. Encoded protein: CASRTGGSGANVLTF.

The chain is built from TRBV19 and TRBJ1-5; D remains ambiguous. The germline V and J ends were trimmed by 3 bases and 3 bases, with 9 bases remaining between them. The CDR3 totals 14 residues. Looked up from germline, CDR1 is LNHDA and CDR2 is SQIVND (reference sequence). CDR3 DNA sequence: TGTGCCAGTAGTATCTGGGCAGACAATCAGCCCCAGCATTTT. Its protein is CASSIWADNQPQHF.

The rearrangement uses TRBV28 and TRBJ2-7; D not certain. The length of the CDR3 is 13 residues. Trimming removed 2 bases from V and 1 base from J, with 6 bases in between. From germline, CDR1 is MDHEN and CDR2 SYDVKM. The CDR3: CASSLLGSYEQYF. In DNA form, the CDR3 reads TGTGCCAGCAGTTTACTGGGATCCTACGAGCAGTACTTC.

V usage is TRBV27 and J usage is TRBJ2-7, with 7 nucleotides matching TRBD1. Germline-derived CDR1 and CDR2 are MNHEY and SMNVEV (reference sequence). The V segment lost 6 bases and the J segment 7 bases; nucleotides outside the gene matches: 9. The CDR3 sequence is 13 residues long. CDR3 in amino acids: CASRLQGLGEQYF. The DNA for the CDR3 is TGTGCCAGCAGACTACAGGGGTTAGGAGAGCAGTACTTC.

J is TRBJ2-3 and V is TRBV2; 12 bases match TRBD2. After removal of 1 base from V and 5 bases from J, the junction contained 7 bases not matched to a gene. This CDR3 has 17 amino acids. Germline V lookup: CDR1 SNHLY, CDR2 FYNNEI. This CDR3 is CASSEGASGGAVDTQYF. CDR3 bases: TGTGCCAGCAGTGAAGGGGCTAGCGGGGGGGCTGTAGATACGCAGTATTTT.

The V call is TRBV28, the J call TRBJ2-5, with D perhaps matching TRBD2 (5 bases). The CDR3 covers 16 residues. V was clipped by 5 bases and J by 4 bases, with 20 bases between them. Germline values: CDR1 MDHEN, CDR2 SYDVKM. CDR3 protein: CASSPDSVGEGETQYF. In DNA, the CDR3 is TGTGCCAGCAGTCCGGACTCTGTCGGAGAAGGAGAGACCCAGTACTTC.

The V gene is TRBV6-6, the J gene TRBJ2-1; D might be TRBD2 (6 bases). The germline V gene has CDR1 MNHNY and CDR2 SVGAGI (reference sequence). The CDR3 has 16 amino acids. V was trimmed by 0 bases and J by 8 bases, leaving 17 bases between them. CDR3 in DNA: TGTGCCAGCAGTTACTCGAGCACTAGCCCACCCGATGAGCAGTTCTTC. Translation: CASSYSSTSPPDEQFF.

This clone appeared a single time. The V gene is TRBV27, the J gene TRBJ2-7; the D gene is possibly TRBD2 (7 bases). The CDR3 is 13 residues long. Per the germline V gene, CDR1 is MNHEY and CDR2 is SMNVEV (reference sequence). Trimming cost V 2 bases and J 6 bases, with 11 bases left between them. CDR3 DNA: TGTGCCAGCAGTTTACGGGGGGCAATCGAGCAGTACTTC. Translating it yields CASSLRGAIEQYF.

The rearrangement joins TRBV4-1 to TRBJ1-1; no firm D call. This CDR3 is 14 amino acids long. The V and J ends lost 2 bases and 1 base respectively, with 8 bases between them. Germline V gene lookup returns CDR1 MGHRA and CDR2 YSYEKL. The CDR3 bases are TGCGCCAGCAGCCAATCGCGAGGGAACACTGAAGCTTTCTTT. As protein: CASSQSRGNTEAFF.

J is TRBJ2-3 and V is TRBV11-2, with a tentative D call TRBD2 (6 bases). Looked up from germline, CDR1 is SGHAT and CDR2 is FQNNGV. V was cut by 5 bases and J by 4 bases, with 10 bases left in between. The CDR3 has 13 residues. CDR3 region: CASSIGTPDTQYF. For the CDR3, the DNA is TGTGCCAGCAGCATCGGGACTCCAGATACGCAGTATTTT.

This CDR3 is CASSPSVWRQNYEQYF. CDR3 bases: TGTGCCAGCAGCCCTTCTGTCTGGCGGCAAAACTACGAGCAGTACTTC. This chain joins TRBV7-6 and TRBJ2-7, with D hard to call. Germline CDR1 is SGHVS and CDR2 is FNYEAQ. The CDR3 covers 16 residues. Trimming pared 5 bases from V and 3 bases from J, leaving 20 bases between.

V and J are TRBV7-9 and TRBJ2-1; 11 positions match TRBD2. Germline CDR1 SEHNR, CDR2 FQNEAQ (reference sequence). This CDR3 comprises 15 residues. J lost 7 bases, V lost 9 bases, and 11 bases had no gene match. CDR3 DNA sequence: TGTGCCAGTTCGAATAGCGGGAGGGCGGGAAATGAGCAGTTCTTC. This codes for CASSNSGRAGNEQFF.

This clone appeared a single time. The V gene is TRBV5-1, the J gene TRBJ2-7; the D is unclear. Germline V gives CDR1 SGHRS, CDR2 YFSETQ. Trimming removed 5 bases at V and 2 bases at J, with 17 bases between. The CDR3 has 15 residues. The CDR3 nucleotides read TGCGCCAGCAGTTCCCACCCGGGTCCCCCCTACGAGCAGTACTTC. This translates into CASSSHPGPPYEQYF.

The chain carries TRBV11-1 and TRBJ2-5, with unresolved D. V was pared by 5 bases and J by 2 bases, with 18 bases between. Germline V gene lookup returns CDR1 SGHAT and CDR2 FQDESV (reference sequence). This CDR3 spans 16 amino acids. The CDR3 loop is CASSRRLSTLQETQYF. The CDR3 DNA sequence: TGTGCCAGCAGCCGGCGCCTTTCCACTCTTCAAGAGACCCAGTACTTC.

This clone was found once. This chain links TRBV9 with TRBJ2-1; 12 positions match TRBD1. There are 19 residues in the CDR3. Germline V lookup: CDR1 SGDLS, CDR2 YYNGEE. Losses at the gene ends were 3 bases for V and 0 bases for J; bases not matched to a gene: 10. The CDR3 loop is CASSAPGTGGSSSYNEQFF. The CDR3 DNA sequence: TGTGCCAGCAGCGCACCCGGGACAGGGGGCTCCAGCTCCTACAATGAGCAGTTCTTC.

V and J are TRBV11-2 and TRBJ1-2, with a tentative D call TRBD1 (5 bases). V was clipped by 1 base and J by 4 bases, with 7 bases between them. Germline V lookup: CDR1 SGHAT, CDR2 FQNNGV. The CDR3 sequence is 13 residues long. The CDR3 coding sequence is TGTGCCAGCAGCTTAGGGGGCCTCTATGGCTACACCTTC. Translation gives CASSLGGLYGYTF.

The V gene is TRBV11-2, the J gene TRBJ2-5, with 14 bases fitting TRBD2. V trimming: 5 bases; J trimming: 2 bases; junction bases outside the gene matches: 1. The CDR3 runs 15 residues. Germline V gene sequence: CDR1 SGHAT, CDR2 FQNNGV. CDR3 sequence: CASSRTSGRQETQYF. DNA of the CDR3: TGTGCCAGCAGCCGGACTAGCGGGAGGCAAGAGACCCAGTACTTC. The whole variable domain, remainder taken from reference TRBV11-2 and TRBJ2-5, is EAGVAQSPRYKIIEKRQSVAFWCNPISGHATLYWYQQILGQGPKLLIQFQNNGVVDDSQLPKDRFSAERLKGVDSTLKIQPAKLEDSAVYLCASSRTSGRQETQYFGPGTRLLVL.

The rearrangement joins TRBV6-5 to TRBJ2-1; 9 bases fit TRBD2. With 6 bases clipped from V and 4 bases from J, the junction kept 7 bases outside the gene matches. The length of the CDR3 is 15 residues. Germline loops: CDR1 MNHEY, CDR2 SVGAGI. CDR3 in DNA: TGTGCCAGCAGAGCCGGGACTAGCTCTTACAATGAGCAGTTCTTC. It encodes CASRAGTSSYNEQFF.

The chain uses TRBV6-5 and TRBJ1-1; 8 nucleotides align to TRBD1. The germline V gene encodes CDR1 MNHEY and CDR2 SVGAGI. This CDR3 region has 12 residues. V trimming: 6 bases; J trimming: 11 bases; junction bases outside the gene matches: 8. CDR3 protein: CASSSDTGGAFF. The CDR3 nucleotides read TGTGCCAGCAGCTCAGACACAGGGGGGGCTTTCTTT.

The chain couples TRBV29-1 to TRBJ2-1; 7 bases line up with TRBD1. The CDR3 has 13 residues. Germline-derived CDR1 and CDR2 are SQVTM and ANQGSEA. J gave up 3 bases and V 7 bases, and 6 bases lay outside the gene matches. In DNA form, the CDR3 reads TGCAGCGACATCACAGGGGACTACAATGAGCAGTTCTTC. This gives the protein CSDITGDYNEQFF.